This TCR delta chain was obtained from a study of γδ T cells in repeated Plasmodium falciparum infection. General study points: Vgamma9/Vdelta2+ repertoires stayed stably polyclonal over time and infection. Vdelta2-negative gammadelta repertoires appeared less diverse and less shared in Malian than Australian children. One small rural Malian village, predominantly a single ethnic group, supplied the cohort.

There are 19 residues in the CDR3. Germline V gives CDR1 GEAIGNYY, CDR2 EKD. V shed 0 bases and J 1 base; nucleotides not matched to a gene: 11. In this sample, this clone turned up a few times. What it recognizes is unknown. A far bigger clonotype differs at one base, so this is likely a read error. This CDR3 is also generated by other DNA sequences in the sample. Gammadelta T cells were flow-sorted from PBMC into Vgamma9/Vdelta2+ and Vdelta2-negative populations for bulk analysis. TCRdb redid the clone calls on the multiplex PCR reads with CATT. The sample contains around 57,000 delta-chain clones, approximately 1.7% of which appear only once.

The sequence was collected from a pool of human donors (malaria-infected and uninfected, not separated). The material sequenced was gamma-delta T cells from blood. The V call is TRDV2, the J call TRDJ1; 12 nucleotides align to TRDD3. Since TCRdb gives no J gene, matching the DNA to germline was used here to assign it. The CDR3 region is CACDTLPPGGYGSTDKLIF. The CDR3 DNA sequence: TGTGCCTGTGACACCCTGCCTCCTGGGGGATACGGGAGCACCGATAAACTCATCTTT.